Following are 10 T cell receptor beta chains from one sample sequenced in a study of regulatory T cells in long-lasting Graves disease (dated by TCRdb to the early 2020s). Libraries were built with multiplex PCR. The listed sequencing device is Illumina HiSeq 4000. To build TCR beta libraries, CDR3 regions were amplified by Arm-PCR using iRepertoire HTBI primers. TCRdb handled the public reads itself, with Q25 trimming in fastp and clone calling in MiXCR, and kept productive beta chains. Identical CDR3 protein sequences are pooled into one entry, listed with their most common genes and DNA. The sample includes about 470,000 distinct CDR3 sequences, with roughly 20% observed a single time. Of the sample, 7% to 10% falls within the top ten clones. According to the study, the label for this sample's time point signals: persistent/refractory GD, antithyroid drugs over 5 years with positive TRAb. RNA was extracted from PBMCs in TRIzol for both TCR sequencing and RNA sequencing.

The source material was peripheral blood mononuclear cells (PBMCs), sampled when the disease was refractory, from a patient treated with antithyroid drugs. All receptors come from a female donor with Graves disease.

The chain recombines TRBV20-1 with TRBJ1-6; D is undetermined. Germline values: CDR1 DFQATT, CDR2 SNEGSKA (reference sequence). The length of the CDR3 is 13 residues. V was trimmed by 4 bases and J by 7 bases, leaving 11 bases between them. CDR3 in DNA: TGCAGTGCTACGAGGAACGAAAATTCACCCCTCCACTTT. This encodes CSATRNENSPLHF.

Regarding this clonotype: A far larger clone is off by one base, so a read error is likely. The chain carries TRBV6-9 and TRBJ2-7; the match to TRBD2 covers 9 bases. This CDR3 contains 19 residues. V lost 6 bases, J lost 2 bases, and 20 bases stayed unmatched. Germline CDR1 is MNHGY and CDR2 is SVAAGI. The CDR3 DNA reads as TGTGCCAGCAGCTCATTACCCGGGCGGTCTAGCGGGAAGGCCTACGAGCAGTACTTC. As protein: CASSSLPGRSSGKAYEQYF.

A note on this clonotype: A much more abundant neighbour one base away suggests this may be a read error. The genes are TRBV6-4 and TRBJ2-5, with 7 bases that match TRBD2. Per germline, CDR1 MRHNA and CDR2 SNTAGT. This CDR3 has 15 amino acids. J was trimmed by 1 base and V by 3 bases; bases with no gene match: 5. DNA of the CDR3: TGTGCCAGCAGTGAATCTGCGGGAGCCCAAGAGACCCAGTACTTC. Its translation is CASSESAGAQETQYF.

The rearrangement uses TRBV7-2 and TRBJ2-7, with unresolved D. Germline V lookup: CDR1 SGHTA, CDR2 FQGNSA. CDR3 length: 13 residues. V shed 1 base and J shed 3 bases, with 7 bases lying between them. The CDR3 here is CASSLVLLYEQYF. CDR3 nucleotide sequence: TGTGCCAGCAGCTTAGTTCTTCTCTACGAGCAGTACTTC.

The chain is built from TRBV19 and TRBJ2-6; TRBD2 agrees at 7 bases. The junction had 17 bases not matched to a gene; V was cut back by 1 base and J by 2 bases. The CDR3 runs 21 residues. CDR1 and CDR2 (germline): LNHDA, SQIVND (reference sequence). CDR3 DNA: TGTGCCAGTAGTATAGCACCAGTAGCGGGCGGATCCCGAGCTGGGGCCAACGTCCTGACTTTC. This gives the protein CASSIAPVAGGSRAGANVLTF.

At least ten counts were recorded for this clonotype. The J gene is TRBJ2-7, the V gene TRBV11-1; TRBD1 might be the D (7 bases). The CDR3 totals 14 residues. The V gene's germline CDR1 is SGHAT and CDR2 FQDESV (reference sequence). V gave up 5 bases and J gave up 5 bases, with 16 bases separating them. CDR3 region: CASSEQGWRDEQYF. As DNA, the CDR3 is TGTGCCAGCAGCGAACAGGGGTGGAGGGACGAGCAGTACTTC. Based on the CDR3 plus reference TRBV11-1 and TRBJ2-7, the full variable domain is EAEVAQSPRYKITEKSQAVAFWCDPISGHATLYWYRQILGQGPELLVQFQDESVVDDSQLPKDRFSAERLKGVDSTLKIQPAELGDSAMYLCASSEQGWRDEQYFGPGTRLTVT.

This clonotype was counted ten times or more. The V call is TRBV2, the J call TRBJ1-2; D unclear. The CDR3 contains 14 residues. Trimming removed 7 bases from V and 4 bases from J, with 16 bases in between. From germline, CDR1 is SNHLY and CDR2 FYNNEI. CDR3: CASNPPFSGYGYTF. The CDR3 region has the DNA TGTGCCAGCAACCCTCCTTTCTCAGGCTATGGCTACACCTTC.

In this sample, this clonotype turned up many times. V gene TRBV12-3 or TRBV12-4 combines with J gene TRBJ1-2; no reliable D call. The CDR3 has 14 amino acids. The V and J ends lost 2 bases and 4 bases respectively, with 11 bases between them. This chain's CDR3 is CASSLRSTSYGYTF. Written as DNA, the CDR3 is TGTGCCAGCAGTTTACGGTCAACCTCCTATGGCTACACCTTC.

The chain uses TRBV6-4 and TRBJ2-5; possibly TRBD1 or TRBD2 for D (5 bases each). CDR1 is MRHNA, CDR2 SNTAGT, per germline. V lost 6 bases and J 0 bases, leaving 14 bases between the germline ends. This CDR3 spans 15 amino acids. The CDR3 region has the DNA TGTGCCAGCAGCTGGGACCACTCTTACCAAGAGACCCAGTACTTC. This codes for CASSWDHSYQETQYF.

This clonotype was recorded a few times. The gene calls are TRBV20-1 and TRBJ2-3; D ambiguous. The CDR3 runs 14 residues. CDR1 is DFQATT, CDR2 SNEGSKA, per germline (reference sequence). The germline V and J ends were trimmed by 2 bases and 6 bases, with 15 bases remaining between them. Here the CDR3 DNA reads TGCAGTGCTAGACTCCCCCAGGTCAGGGATACGCAGTATTTT. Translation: CSARLPQVRDTQYF.